The T cell receptor beta chain under discussion was sequenced for a study of blood T cell repertoires in COVID-19. V shed 4 bases and J 0 bases; nucleotides not matched to a gene: 7. Germline values: CDR1 KGHSH, CDR2 LQKENI. The CDR3 extends over 17 amino acids. Authors' methods: By means of reference gene primer amplification, nucleated cell counts were estimated. Sequenced by immunoSEQ multiplex PCR; TCRdb stores in-frame clones only, minus some. For V, J and clone size, that table is used; D and trimming come from the DNA. The sample contains about 49,000 clones, under 90% of which appear only once.

The sequencing sample was made of peripheral blood. This sequence was found in a woman older than 75 with COVID-19, enrolled during active disease. The rearrangement uses TRBV18 and TRBJ1-3; TRBD1 agrees at 9 bases. CDR3 nucleotides: TGTGCCAGCTCACAAGGGACAGGGTCGGACTCTGGAAACACCATATATTTT. This codes for CASSQGTGSDSGNTIYF.